Listed below are T cell receptor beta chains from one sample, sequenced in a study of blood T cell repertoires in COVID-19. Measured with immunoSEQ multiplex PCR; TCRdb has only the in-frame clones, and not every one. Among about 200,000 clones listed, 65% to 90% were seen once. The sequenced sample consisted of PBMCs or T cells enriched from blood (not recorded which). The receptors were gathered from a woman aged 40 to 49 with acute COVID-19. CDR3s include the opening cysteine and the closing phenylalanine or tryptophan. The order of the fields is CDR3 protein, CDR3 DNA, J gene, D gene, CDR3 length, clone size, V gene. The D gene is left open where the match is weak. The size field is filled for only some rows; it gives once, few, many or a size class.

CASSQVDGGSTDTQYF,TGCGCCAGCAGCCAAGTTGATGGCGGTAGCACAGATACGCAGTATTTT,TRBJ2-3,NA,16,NA,TRBV4-1
CASSEGARETQYF,TGTGCCAGCAGTGAAGGGGCCCGAGAGACCCAGTACTTC,TRBJ2-5,NA,13,NA,TRBV2
CATSRELLAPGDTEAFF,TGTGCCACCAGCAGAGAATTATTGGCGCCGGGGGACACTGAAGCTTTCTTT,TRBJ1-1,NA,17,NA,TRBV15
CASILGGSTDTQYF,TGTGCCAGCATCTTAGGGGGTAGCACAGATACGCAGTATTTT,TRBJ2-3,NA,14,NA,TRBV28
CASQVGSRGNQPQHF,TGTGCCAGCCAGGTGGGGTCCAGGGGCAATCAGCCCCAGCATTTT,TRBJ1-5,NA,15,NA,TRBV6-6
CASSRGGVGRVNEKLFF,TGCGCCAGCAGCCGCGGAGGGGTCGGCAGGGTTAATGAAAAACTGTTTTTT,TRBJ1-4,NA,17,NA,TRBV4-3
CSALTPGLGYTF,TGCAGCGCCTTGACACCCGGCCTCGGCTACACCTTC,TRBJ1-2,NA,12,NA,TRBV29-1
CASRDIGNQPQHF,TGTGCCAGCAGGGACATCGGGAATCAGCCCCAGCATTTT,TRBJ1-5,NA,13,NA,TRBV28
CASSTGRTMNTEAFF,TGTGCCAGCAGTACAGGACGGACGATGAACACTGAAGCTTTCTTT,TRBJ1-1,NA,15,NA,TRBV6-2/TRBV6-3
CASRPERQTAYEQYF,TGTGCCAGCAGACCCGAGCGCCAAACGGCCTACGAGCAGTACTTC,TRBJ2-7,NA,15,few,TRBV11-2
CASSVSKNTGELFF,TGTGCCAGCAGCGTTTCCAAAAACACCGGGGAGCTGTTTTTT,TRBJ2-2,NA,14,NA,TRBV4-2
CASTLRALQETQYF,TGTGCCAGCACTCTCAGGGCCCTCCAAGAGACCCAGTACTTC,TRBJ2-5,NA,14,once,TRBV28
CASSAIVSGGVLGQPQHF,TGTGCCAGTAGTGCCATAGTTTCGGGGGGGGTTTTGGGACAGCCCCAGCATTTT,TRBJ1-5,NA,18,NA,TRBV19
CASSPPPSGRTLSTDTQYF,TGTGCCAGCAGTCCCCCCCCTAGCGGGAGGACCCTCAGCACAGATACGCAGTATTTT,TRBJ2-3,TRBD2,19,NA,TRBV28
CASIPGGSAYEQYF,TGTGCCAGCATTCCCGGGGGGAGCGCCTACGAGCAGTACTTC,TRBJ2-7,TRBD2,14,NA,TRBV28